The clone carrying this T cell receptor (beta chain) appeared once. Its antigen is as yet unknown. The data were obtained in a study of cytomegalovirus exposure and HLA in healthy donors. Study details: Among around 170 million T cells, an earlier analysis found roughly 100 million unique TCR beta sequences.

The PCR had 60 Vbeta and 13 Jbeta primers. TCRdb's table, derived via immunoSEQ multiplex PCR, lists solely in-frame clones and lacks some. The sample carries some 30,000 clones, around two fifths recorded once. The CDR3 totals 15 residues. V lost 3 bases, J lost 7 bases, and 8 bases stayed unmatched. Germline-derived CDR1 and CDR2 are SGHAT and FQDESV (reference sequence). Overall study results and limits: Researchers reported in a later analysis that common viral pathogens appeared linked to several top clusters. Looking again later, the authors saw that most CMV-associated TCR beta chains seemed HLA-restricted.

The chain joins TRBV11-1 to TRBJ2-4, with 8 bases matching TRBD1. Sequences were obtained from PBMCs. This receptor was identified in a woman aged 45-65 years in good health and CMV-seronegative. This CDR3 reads CASSFGPDRANIQYF. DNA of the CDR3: TGTGCCAGCAGCTTTGGTCCGGACAGGGCGAACATTCAGTACTTC.